The 24 T cell receptor beta chains in this list originate from one sample, sequenced in a study of blood T cells in healthy people across ages. It was with a sample-barcoded 5' primer and a J-beta primer mix that a second PCR of about 6 to 12 cycles was run. TCRdb called the 5' RACE reads again in MiXCR, with one record for every CDR3 protein. The sample consists of fewer than 1,000,000 distinct CDR3 sequences, under 45% of them appearing once. Source material: blood. The origin of the receptors is a man aged 55 to 70 in good health.

This clonotype was observed a few times. This chain links TRBV20-1 with TRBJ1-2, with 11 bases aligning to TRBD1. The length of the CDR3 is 13 residues. Germline lookup yields CDR1 DFQATT and CDR2 SNEGSKA (reference sequence). V shed 4 bases and J 7 bases; nucleotides not matched to a gene: 5. CDR3 loop: CSATDRGQGGYTF. The CDR3 DNA follows: TGCAGTGCTACGGACAGGGGGCAGGGTGGCTACACCTTC.

The CDR3 DNA reads TGTGCCAGCAGCACACCACACACTAGCGGGGACACGACAGATACGCAGTATTTT. Residues: CASSTPHTSGDTTDTQYF. The chain links TRBV7-2 to TRBJ2-3; 10 bases map to TRBD2. Germline V CDR1 and CDR2: SGHTA, FQGNSA. The CDR3 has 18 residues. V lost 5 bases and J lost 3; bases outside the gene matches: 14.

With regard to this clonotype: At one end, the junction sequence differs from germline, possibly due to a read error. The CDR3 DNA sequence: TGTGCCACCAGTAGAGATCGGGACACGGACTACGAGCAGTACTTC. This translates into CATSRDRDTDYEQYF. J is TRBJ2-4 and V is TRBV15, with D perhaps TRBD1 (6 bases). Gene TRBJ2-7 matches the end of the DNA better, so the J call may be wrong. CDR1 and CDR2 from the germline V gene are LNHNV and YYDKDF (reference sequence). The length of the CDR3 is 15 residues.

The chain employs TRBV28 and TRBJ1-2; possible D gene TRBD1, 6 bases. Germline V gene data show CDR1 as MDHEN and CDR2 as SYDVKM. The CDR3 loop spans 14 amino acids. Deletions cut 7 bases from V and 4 bases from J, with 16 bases between. CDR3 loop: CASMATGTAYGYTF. The CDR3 DNA follows: TGTGCCAGCATGGCTACAGGGACGGCCTATGGCTACACCTTC.

This clonotype was observed a few times. The rearrangement uses TRBV4-1 and TRBJ2-7; tentatively, D is TRBD1 or TRBD2 (5 bases each). V dropped 3 bases and J dropped 4 bases, with 19 bases sitting between them. The germline V gene has CDR1 MGHRA and CDR2 YSYEKL. The CDR3 extends over 16 amino acids. The DNA of the CDR3 is TGCGCCAGCAGCCACCGCACGGGGACCTCTCTTTACGAGCAGTACTTC. Its protein product is CASSHRTGTSLYEQYF.

The chain employs TRBV12-3 or TRBV12-4 and TRBJ1-2; D gene uncertain. CDR3 length equals 15 residues. Deletions cut 2 bases from V and 4 bases from J, with 14 bases between. This CDR3 reads CASSLSPGEIYGYTF. The CDR3, as DNA: TGTGCCAGCAGTTTATCTCCAGGCGAAATCTATGGCTACACCTTC.

This clonotype occurred a few times. The chain is built from TRBV7-2 and TRBJ2-7; D uncertain. Germline CDR1 is SGHTA and CDR2 is FQGNSA. This CDR3 region has 13 residues. The germline V and J ends were trimmed by 10 bases and 0 bases, with 13 bases remaining between them. CDR3 DNA: TGTGCCACCGCCACCGAGAGCTCCTACGAGCAGTACTTC. Protein sequence: CATATESSYEQYF.

In this sample, this clonotype turned up many times. The chain couples TRBV12-3 or TRBV12-4 to TRBJ1-2, with a possible D match to TRBD1 (5 bases). V was cut by 5 bases and J by 2 bases, with 9 bases left in between. The CDR3 has 13 residues. Here the CDR3 reads CASSPRGNYGYTF. The DNA of the CDR3 is TGTGCCAGCAGTCCGCGGGGGAACTATGGCTACACCTTC.

The chain joins TRBV7-6 to TRBJ2-1; 8 nucleotides align to TRBD1. Gene TRBJ2-7 matches the end of the DNA better, so the J call may be wrong. CDR3 length equals 15 residues. Germline V lookup: CDR1 SGHVS, CDR2 FNYEAQ. DNA for the CDR3: TGTGCCAGCAGTTTTGACAGGGGACCCTACAATGAGCAGTACTTC. Residues: CASSFDRGPYNEQYF.

About this clonotype: Just one base apart from a much larger clone, this may be a read error. The gene calls are TRBV7-8 and TRBJ2-5, with a weak D call TRBD2 (6 bases). TRBJ2-7 matches the DNA end more closely, so the J call is doubtful. Per germline, CDR1 SGHVS and CDR2 FQNEAQ. The CDR3 has 14 amino acids. CDR3 amino acids: CASSQRGGLYEQYF. In DNA form, the CDR3 reads TGTGCCAGCAGCCAACGGGGAGGACTCTACGAGCAGTACTTC.

This chain uses TRBV20-1 with TRBJ2-7; perhaps TRBD1 as D (6 bases). V dropped 2 bases and J dropped 2 bases, with 10 bases sitting between them. The CDR3 runs 13 residues. Germline CDR1 is DFQATT and CDR2 is SNEGSKA (reference sequence). The CDR3 is CSARRQGPYEQYF. CDR3 DNA: TGCAGTGCTAGACGCCAGGGGCCCTACGAGCAGTACTTC.

This sequence joins TRBV20-1 and TRBJ2-5; D is uncertain. V dropped 4 bases and J dropped 3 bases, with 12 bases sitting between them. CDR1 is DFQATT, CDR2 SNEGSKA, per germline (reference sequence). The CDR3 sequence is 13 residues long. CDR3 in amino acids: CSAKGGNKETQYF. The CDR3 bases are TGCAGTGCTAAAGGTGGGAACAAAGAGACCCAGTACTTC.

The chain uses TRBV5-4 and TRBJ2-4; D remains ambiguous. The DNA end is more similar to TRBJ2-7, so the J call may be wrong. This CDR3 spans 13 amino acids. Germline assignment: CDR1 SGHNT and CDR2 YYREEE (reference sequence). The CDR3 DNA reads TGTGCCAGCAGCTTGTTTAACGCCTACGAGCAGTACTTC. This gives the protein CASSLFNAYEQYF.

This chain joins TRBV7-8 and TRBJ1-5, with D possibly being TRBD1 (5 bases). Germline CDR1 and CDR2: SGHVS and FQNEAQ. The CDR3 has 15 residues. Trimming took off 3 bases at V and 10 bases at J, with 19 bases between the two ends. For the CDR3, the DNA is TGTGCCAGCAGCTTTAGGGCCGGGGCGAGCATACCCCAGCATTTT. Translating it yields CASSFRAGASIPQHF. The whole variable domain, remainder taken from reference TRBV7-8 and TRBJ1-5, is GAGVSQSPRYKVAKRGQDVALRCDPISGHVSLFWYQQALGQGPEFLTYFQNEAQLDKSGLPSDRFFAERPEGSVSTLKIQRTQQEDSAVYLCASSFRAGASIPQHFGDGTRLSIL.

This chain connects TRBV7-6 to TRBJ1-5; 7 nucleotides line up with TRBD1. Germline-derived CDR1 and CDR2 are SGHVS and FNYEAQ. With V trimmed by 1 base and J by 5 bases, 5 bases remained unmatched. The CDR3 covers 15 residues. The CDR3 loop reads CASSLGAGGHQPQHF. Written as DNA, the CDR3 is TGTGCCAGCAGCTTAGGGGCAGGGGGACATCAGCCCCAGCATTTT.

The chain links TRBV12-3 or TRBV12-4 to TRBJ2-5; D perhaps matches TRBD1 (5 bases). The CDR3 contains 13 residues. V was pared by 4 bases and J by 11 bases, with 17 bases between. The CDR3 nucleotides read TGTGCCAGCAGTTGGACCAGGTCAGGGAAGCAGTACTTC. It encodes CASSWTRSGKQYF.

Concerning this clonotype: At one boundary the junction diverges from the germline segment, which might be a read error. The rearrangement uses TRBV18 and TRBJ2-1; TRBD1 matches at 8 bases. Germline V gives CDR1 KGHSH, CDR2 LQKENI. The CDR3 covers 14 residues. CDR3 protein: CANSPRTGRNEQFF. DNA of the CDR3: TGTGCCAACTCACCCAGGACAGGGCGAAATGAGCAGTTCTTC.

As regards this clonotype: This may come from a read error, since a much larger clone is one base off. The V gene is TRBV12-3 or TRBV12-4, the J gene TRBJ1-4; 10 nucleotides match TRBD1. CDR3 length: 14 residues. After removal of 4 bases from V and 4 bases from J, the junction contained 0 bases not matched to a gene. CDR3 sequence: CASSWDRGNEKLFF. CDR3 coding DNA: TGTGCCAGCAGTTGGGACAGGGGTAATGAAAAACTGTTTTTT.

This sequence joins TRBV30 and TRBJ2-1; 7 bases line up with TRBD1. The J segment lost 6 bases and the V segment lost 0 bases, leaving 5 bases of the junction unmatched. The length of the CDR3 is 14 residues. The germline gives CDR1 GTSNPN, CDR2 SVGIG (reference sequence). The CDR3 here is CAWSVKDRSNEQFF. CDR3 DNA: TGTGCCTGGAGTGTTAAGGACAGGTCCAATGAGCAGTTCTTC.

The chain employs TRBV18 and TRBJ1-4; D uncertain. CDR3 length: 15 amino acids. Trimming left V 3 bases short and J 0 bases short, with 8 bases between. CDR1 and CDR2 (germline): KGHSH, LQKENI. The CDR3 DNA reads TGTGCCAGCTCACCTTCTGTGGCAACTAATGAAAAACTGTTTTTT. This sequence encodes CASSPSVATNEKLFF.

This clonotype was counted once. A junction end diverges from the germline sequence, so it may reflect a read error. This rearrangement joins TRBV4-3 to TRBJ2-6, with TRBD2 identical over 11 bases. This CDR3 spans 19 amino acids. Germline V gene lookup returns CDR1 LGHNA and CDR2 YSLEER. The CDR3 nucleotides read TGCGCCAGCAGCCTCCGCCTAGCGGGGGGCCTTACTGGGGCCCACGTCCTGACTTTC. Amino acids: CASSLRLAGGLTGAHVLTF.

The chain uses TRBV2 and TRBJ2-7, with 9 positions matching TRBD1. V lost 4 bases and J lost 6; bases outside the gene matches: 4. The V gene's germline CDR1 is SNHLY and CDR2 FYNNEI. The CDR3 is 13 residues long. The CDR3 DNA is TGTGCCAGCAGTGCCCTGGACAGGGGCGAGCAGTACTTC. Translation gives CASSALDRGEQYF.

The chain recombines TRBV9 with TRBJ2-7, with 8 bases aligning to TRBD1. The CDR3 is 14 residues long. After removal of 4 bases from V and 0 bases from J, the junction contained 3 bases not matched to a gene. CDR1 is SGDLS, CDR2 YYNGEE, per germline. The CDR3 bases are TGTGCCAGCAGCAACAGGGGGACCTCCTACGAGCAGTACTTC. Its translation is CASSNRGTSYEQYF.

This CDR3 is CASSFTTSGGPGEQFF. CDR3 nucleotides: TGTGCCAGCAGCTTTACGACTAGCGGGGGGCCGGGTGAGCAGTTCTTC. This sequence joins TRBV7-2 and TRBJ2-1, with 13 positions matching TRBD2. Germline values: CDR1 SGHTA, CDR2 FQGNSA. V trimming: 3 bases; J trimming: 9 bases; junction bases outside the gene matches: 8. The CDR3 contains 16 residues.